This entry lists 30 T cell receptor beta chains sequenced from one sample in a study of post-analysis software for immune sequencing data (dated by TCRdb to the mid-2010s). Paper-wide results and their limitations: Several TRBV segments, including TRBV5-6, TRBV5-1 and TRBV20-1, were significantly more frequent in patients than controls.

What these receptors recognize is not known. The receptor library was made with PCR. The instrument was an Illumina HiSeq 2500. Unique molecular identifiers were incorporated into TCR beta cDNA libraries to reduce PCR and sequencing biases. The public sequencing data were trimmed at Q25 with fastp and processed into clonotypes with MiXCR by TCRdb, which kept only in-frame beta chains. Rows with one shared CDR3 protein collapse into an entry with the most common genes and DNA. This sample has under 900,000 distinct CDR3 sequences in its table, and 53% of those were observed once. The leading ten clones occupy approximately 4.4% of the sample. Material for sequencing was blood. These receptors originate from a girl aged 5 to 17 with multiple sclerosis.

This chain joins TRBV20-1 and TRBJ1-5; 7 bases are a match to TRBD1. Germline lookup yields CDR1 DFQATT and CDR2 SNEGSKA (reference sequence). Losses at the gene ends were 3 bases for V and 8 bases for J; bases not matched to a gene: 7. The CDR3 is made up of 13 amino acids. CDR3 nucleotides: TGCAGTGCTAGTCCAGGGGGGACGAAGCCCCAGCATTTT. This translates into CSASPGGTKPQHF.

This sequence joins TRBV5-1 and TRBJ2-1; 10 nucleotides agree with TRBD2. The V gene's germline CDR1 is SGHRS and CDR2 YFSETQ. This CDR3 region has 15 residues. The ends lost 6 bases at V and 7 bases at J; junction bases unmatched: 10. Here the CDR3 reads CASIPGTSAQNEQFF. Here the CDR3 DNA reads TGCGCCAGCATCCCAGGGACTAGCGCCCAAAATGAGCAGTTCTTC.

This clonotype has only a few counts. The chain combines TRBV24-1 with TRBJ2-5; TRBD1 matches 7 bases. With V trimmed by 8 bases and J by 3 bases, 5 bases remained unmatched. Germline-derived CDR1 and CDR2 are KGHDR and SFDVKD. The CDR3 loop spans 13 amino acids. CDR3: CATTFGTEETQYF. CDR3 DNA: TGTGCCACCACCTTTGGGACAGAAGAGACCCAGTACTTC.

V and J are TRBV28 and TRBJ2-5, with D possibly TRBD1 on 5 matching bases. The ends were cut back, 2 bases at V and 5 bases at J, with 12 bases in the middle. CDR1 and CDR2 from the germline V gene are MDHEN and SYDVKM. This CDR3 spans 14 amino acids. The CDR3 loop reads CASSLLGHYETQYF. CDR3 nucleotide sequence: TGTGCCAGCAGTTTACTTGGACATTACGAGACCCAGTACTTC.

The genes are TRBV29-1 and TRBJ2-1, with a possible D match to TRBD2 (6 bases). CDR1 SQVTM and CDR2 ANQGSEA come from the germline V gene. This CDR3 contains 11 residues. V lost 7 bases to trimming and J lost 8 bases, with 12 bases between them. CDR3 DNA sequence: TGCAGCGGGAGACTAGGTGATGAGCAGTTCTTC. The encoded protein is CSGRLGDEQFF.

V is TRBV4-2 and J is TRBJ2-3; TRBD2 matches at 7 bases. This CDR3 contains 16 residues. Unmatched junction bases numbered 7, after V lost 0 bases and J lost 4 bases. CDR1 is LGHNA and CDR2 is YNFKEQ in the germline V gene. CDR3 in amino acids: CASSQEAGEGADTQYF. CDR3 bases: TGTGCCAGCAGCCAAGAGGCGGGAGAAGGGGCAGATACGCAGTATTTT.

The CDR3 spells CASSGSGGGHNEQFF. DNA of the CDR3: TGTGCCAGCAGCGGCTCCGGGGGAGGCCACAATGAGCAGTTCTTC. The rearrangement joins TRBV6-4 to TRBJ2-1; D is possibly TRBD2 (6 bases). The V gene lost 6 bases and the J gene lost 5 bases, with 17 bases spanning the gap. Germline V lookup: CDR1 MRHNA, CDR2 SNTAGT. The CDR3 is made up of 15 amino acids.

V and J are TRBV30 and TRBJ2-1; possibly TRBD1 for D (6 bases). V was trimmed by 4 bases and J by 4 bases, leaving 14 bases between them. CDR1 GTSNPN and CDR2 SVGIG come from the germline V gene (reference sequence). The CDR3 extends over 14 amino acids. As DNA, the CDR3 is TGTGCCTGGAACCGACAGGCCCAATACAATGAGCAGTTCTTC. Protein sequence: CAWNRQAQYNEQFF.

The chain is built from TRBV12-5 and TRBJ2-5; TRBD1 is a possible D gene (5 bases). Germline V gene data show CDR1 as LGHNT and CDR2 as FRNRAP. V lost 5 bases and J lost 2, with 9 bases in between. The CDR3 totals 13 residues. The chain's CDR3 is CASGRQFQETQYF. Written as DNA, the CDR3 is TGTGCTAGTGGTCGACAGTTTCAAGAGACCCAGTACTTC.

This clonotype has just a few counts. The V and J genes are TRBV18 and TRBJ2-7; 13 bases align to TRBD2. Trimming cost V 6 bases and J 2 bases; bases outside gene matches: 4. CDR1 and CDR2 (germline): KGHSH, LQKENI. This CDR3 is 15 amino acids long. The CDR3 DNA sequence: TGTGCCAGCTCCCCGACTAGCGGGAGGCCCTACGAGCAGTACTTC. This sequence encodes CASSPTSGRPYEQYF.

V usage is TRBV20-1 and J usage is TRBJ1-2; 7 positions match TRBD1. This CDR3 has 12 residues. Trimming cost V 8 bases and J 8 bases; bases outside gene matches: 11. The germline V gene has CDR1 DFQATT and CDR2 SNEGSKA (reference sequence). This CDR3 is CSIVGDRGGYTF. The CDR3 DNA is TGCAGTATTGTTGGGGACAGAGGAGGCTACACCTTC.

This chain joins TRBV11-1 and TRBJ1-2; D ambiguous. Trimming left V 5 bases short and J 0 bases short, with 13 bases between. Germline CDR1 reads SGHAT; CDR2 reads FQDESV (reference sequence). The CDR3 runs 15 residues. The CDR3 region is CASSLTDNPNYGYTF. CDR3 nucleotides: TGTGCCAGCAGCCTAACCGACAACCCTAACTATGGCTACACCTTC.

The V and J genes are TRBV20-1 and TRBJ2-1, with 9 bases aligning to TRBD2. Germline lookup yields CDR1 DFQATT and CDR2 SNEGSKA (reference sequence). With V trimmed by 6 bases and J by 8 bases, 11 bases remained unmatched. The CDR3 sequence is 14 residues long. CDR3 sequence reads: CSAIKPGLAHEQFF. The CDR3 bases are TGCAGTGCAATCAAGCCGGGACTAGCACATGAGCAGTTCTTC.

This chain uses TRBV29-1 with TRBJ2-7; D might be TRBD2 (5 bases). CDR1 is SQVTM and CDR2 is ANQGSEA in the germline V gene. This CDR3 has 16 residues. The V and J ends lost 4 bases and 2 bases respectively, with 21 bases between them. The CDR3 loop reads CSVVSRRALSPYEQYF. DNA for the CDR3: TGCAGCGTTGTTTCCAGGCGGGCTCTGTCGCCCTACGAGCAGTACTTC.

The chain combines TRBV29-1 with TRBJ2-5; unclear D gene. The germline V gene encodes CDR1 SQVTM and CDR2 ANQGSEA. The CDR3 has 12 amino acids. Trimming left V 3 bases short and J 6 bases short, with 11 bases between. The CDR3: CSVETGMKTQYF. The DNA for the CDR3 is TGCAGCGTTGAGACTGGAATGAAGACCCAGTACTTC.

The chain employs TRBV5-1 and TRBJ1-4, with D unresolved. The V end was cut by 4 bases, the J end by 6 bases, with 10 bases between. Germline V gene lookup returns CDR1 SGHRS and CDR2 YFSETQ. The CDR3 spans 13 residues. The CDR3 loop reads CASSTGVYEKLFF. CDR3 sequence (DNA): TGCGCCAGCAGCACCGGGGTATATGAAAAACTGTTTTTT. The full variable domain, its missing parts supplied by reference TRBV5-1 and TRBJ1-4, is KAGVTQTPRYLIKTRGQQVTLSCSPISGHRSVSWYQQTPGQGLQFLFEYFSETQRNKGNFPGRFSGRQFSNSRSEMNVSTLELGDSALYLCASSTGVYEKLFFGSGTQLSVL.

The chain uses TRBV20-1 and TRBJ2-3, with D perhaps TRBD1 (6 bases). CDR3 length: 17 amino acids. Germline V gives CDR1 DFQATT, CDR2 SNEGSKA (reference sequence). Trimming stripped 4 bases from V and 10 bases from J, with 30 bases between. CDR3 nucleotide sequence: TGCAGTGCTAACCAGCCTAGTCTGGGCTCTTGGGGACAATCGCAGTATTTT. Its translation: CSANQPSLGSWGQSQYF.

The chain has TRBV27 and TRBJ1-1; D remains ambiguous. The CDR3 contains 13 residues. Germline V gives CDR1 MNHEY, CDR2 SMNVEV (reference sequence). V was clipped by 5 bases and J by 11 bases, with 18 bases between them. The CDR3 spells CASSLRRRTGAFF. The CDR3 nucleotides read TGTGCCAGCAGTCTTCGAAGGAGGACCGGGGCTTTCTTT.

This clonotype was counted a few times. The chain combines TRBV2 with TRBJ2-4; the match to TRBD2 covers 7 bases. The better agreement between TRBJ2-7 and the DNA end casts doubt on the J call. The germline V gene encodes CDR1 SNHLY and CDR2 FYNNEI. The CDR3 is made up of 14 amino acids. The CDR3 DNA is TGTGCCAGCAGTTCAGGGAGGGGTGGCTACGAGCAGTACTTC. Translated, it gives CASSSGRGGYEQYF.

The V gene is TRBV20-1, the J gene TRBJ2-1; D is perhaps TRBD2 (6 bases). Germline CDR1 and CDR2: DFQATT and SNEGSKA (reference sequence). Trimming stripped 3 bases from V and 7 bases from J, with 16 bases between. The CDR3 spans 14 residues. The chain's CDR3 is CSASIGGDGNEQFF. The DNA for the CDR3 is TGCAGTGCTAGTATTGGCGGGGATGGAAATGAGCAGTTCTTC.

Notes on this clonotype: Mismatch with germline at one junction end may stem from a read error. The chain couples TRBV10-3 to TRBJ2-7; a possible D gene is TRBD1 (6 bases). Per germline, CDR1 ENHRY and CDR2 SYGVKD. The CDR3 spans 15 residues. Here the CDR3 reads CAISHTIAGTNEQYF. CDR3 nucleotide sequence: TGCGCCATCAGTCATACCATCGCCGGGACAAACGAGCAGTACTTC.

Here the CDR3 reads CASSLDSNEQFF. The CDR3 nucleotides read TGTGCCAGCAGCTTAGACAGCAATGAGCAGTTCTTC. The genes are TRBV7-6 and TRBJ2-1; unclear D gene. CDR3 length: 12 amino acids. The germline V gene has CDR1 SGHVS and CDR2 FNYEAQ. V was clipped by 1 base and J by 6 bases, with 4 bases between them.

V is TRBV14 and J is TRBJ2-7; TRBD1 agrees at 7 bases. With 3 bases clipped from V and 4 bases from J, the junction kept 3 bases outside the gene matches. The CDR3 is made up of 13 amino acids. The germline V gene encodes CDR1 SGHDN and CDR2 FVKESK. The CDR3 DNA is TGTGCCAGCAGCCAGACAGGGTGGTACGAGCAGTACTTC. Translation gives CASSQTGWYEQYF.

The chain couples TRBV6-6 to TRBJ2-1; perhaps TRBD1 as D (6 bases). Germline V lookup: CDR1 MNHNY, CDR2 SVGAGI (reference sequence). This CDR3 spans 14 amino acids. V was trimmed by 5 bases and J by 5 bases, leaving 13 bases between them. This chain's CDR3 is CASSLRGTNNEQFF. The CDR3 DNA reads TGTGCCAGCAGTCTGAGGGGGACAAACAATGAGCAGTTCTTC.

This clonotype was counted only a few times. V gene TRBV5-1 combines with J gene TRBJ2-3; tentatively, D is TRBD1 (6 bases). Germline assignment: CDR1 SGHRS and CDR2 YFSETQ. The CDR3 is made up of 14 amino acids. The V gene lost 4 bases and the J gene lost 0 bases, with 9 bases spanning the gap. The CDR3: CASSNRASTDTQYF. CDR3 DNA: TGCGCCAGCAGCAACAGGGCTAGCACAGATACGCAGTATTTT.

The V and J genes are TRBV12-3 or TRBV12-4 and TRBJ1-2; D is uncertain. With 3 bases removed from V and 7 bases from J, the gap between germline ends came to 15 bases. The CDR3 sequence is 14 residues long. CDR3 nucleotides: TGTGCCAGCAGTTTTGCCAGTTCGGGCCGTGGCTACACCTTC. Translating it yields CASSFASSGRGYTF.

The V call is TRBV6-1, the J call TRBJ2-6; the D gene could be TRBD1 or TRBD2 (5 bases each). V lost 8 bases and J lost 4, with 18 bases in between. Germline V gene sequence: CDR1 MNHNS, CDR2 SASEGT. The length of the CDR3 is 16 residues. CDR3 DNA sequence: TGTGCCAGCGGGTTTGGGGCGGGCACCGGGGCCAACGTCCTGACTTTC. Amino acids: CASGFGAGTGANVLTF.

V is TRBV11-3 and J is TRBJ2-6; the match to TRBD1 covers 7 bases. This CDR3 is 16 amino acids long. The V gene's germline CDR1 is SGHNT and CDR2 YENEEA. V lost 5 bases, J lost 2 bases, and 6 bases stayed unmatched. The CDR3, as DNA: TGTGCCAGCAGCCCACAAGGGGGCACTGGGGCCAACGTCCTGACTTTC. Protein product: CASSPQGGTGANVLTF. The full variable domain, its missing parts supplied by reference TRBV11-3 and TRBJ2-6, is EAGVVQSPRYKIIEKKQPVAFWCNPISGHNTLYWYLQNLGQGPELLIRYENEEAVDDSQLPKDRFSAERLKGVDSTLKIQPAELGDSAVYLCASSPQGGTGANVLTFGAGSRLTVL.

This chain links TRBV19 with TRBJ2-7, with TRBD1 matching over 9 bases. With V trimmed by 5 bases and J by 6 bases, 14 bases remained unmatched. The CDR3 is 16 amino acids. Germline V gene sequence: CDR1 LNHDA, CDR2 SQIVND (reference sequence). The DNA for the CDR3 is TGTGCCAGTAGTGATGGACAGGGGCGCTTTGCGGGCGAGCAGTACTTC. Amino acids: CASSDGQGRFAGEQYF.

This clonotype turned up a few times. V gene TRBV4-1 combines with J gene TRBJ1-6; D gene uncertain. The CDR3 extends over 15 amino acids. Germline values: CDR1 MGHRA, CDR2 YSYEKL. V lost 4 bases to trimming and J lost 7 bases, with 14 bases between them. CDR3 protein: CASSPVGSINSPLHF. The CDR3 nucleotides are TGCGCCAGCAGCCCGGTAGGATCCATCAATTCACCCCTCCACTTT.